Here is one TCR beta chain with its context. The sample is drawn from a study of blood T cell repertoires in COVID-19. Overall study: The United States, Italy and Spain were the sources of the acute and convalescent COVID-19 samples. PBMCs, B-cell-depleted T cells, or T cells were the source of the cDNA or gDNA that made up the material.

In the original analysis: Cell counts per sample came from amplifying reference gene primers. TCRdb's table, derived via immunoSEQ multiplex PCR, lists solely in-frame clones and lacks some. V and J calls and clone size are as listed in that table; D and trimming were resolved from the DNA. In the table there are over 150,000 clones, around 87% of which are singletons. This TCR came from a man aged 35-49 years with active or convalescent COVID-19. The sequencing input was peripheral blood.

DNA of the CDR3: TGTGCCTGGAGTCACGGACAGGGAGAACTGGGTAATGAAAAACTGTTTTTT. Its translation is CAWSHGQGELGNEKLFF. V is TRBV30 and J is TRBJ1-4, with TRBD1 matching 8 bases. Germline V gene data show CDR1 as GTSNPN and CDR2 as SVGIG (reference sequence). CDR3 length: 17 residues. The trim removed 2 bases at V and 4 bases at J, leaving 12 bases unmatched.